This TCR beta chain was sequenced during a study of regulatory T cells in long-lasting Graves disease. Study in general: Patients met the persistent Graves' disease definition after over 5 years of antithyroid drugs with positive TSH receptor antibodies.

Arm-PCR of CDR3 regions with iRepertoire HTBI primers generated TCR beta libraries. A single record per CDR3 protein comes from TCRdb applying MiXCR to the multiplex PCR reads. The table lists a few hundred thousand distinct CDR3 sequences, approximately 22% of them singletons, with about 12% in the top ten. Time point denoted: persistent/refractory GD, antithyroid drugs over 5 years with positive TRAb. PBMC-derived RNA was used for the TCR library. This clonotype has ten or more counts. This clonotype originated in a female donor with Graves disease. The source was peripheral blood mononuclear cells (PBMCs), collected when the disease was refractory, from a patient treated with antithyroid drugs.

This chain's CDR3 is CASTAGTGLGPQHF. The CDR3 nucleotides read TGTGCCAGCACCGCCGGGACAGGGCTTGGGCCCCAGCATTTT. The chain uses TRBV7-8 and TRBJ1-5; the match to TRBD1 covers 9 bases. The CDR3 is 14 residues long. Germline V gene data show CDR1 as SGHVS and CDR2 as FQNEAQ. The V segment lost 7 bases and the J segment 9 bases; nucleotides outside the gene matches: 10.